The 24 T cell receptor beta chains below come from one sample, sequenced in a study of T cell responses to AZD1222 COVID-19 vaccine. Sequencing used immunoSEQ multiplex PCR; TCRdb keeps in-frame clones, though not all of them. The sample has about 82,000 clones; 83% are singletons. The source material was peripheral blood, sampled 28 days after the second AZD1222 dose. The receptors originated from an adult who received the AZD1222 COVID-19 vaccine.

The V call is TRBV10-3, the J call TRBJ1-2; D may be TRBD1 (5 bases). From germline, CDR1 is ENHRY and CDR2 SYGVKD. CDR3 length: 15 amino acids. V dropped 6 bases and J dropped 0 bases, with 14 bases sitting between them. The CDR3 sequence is CAIRRGVTANYGYTF. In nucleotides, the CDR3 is TGTGCCATCAGACGAGGGGTAACAGCTAACTATGGCTACACCTTC.

The CDR3 sequence is CASSQVGDRVEFF. In nucleotides, the CDR3 is TGCGCCAGCAGCCAAGTAGGAGACAGGGTCGAGTTCTTC. This chain connects TRBV4-3 to TRBJ2-1; 7 bases map to TRBD1. Germline V lookup: CDR1 LGHNA, CDR2 YSLEER. V dropped 1 base and J dropped 14; count of bases not matched to a gene: 8. The CDR3 totals 13 residues.

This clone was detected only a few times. CDR3 sequence reads: CASSLSVYTEAFF. CDR3 in DNA: TGTGCCAGCAGCTTATCAGTATATACTGAAGCTTTCTTT. This rearrangement joins TRBV11-3 to TRBJ1-1; the D is unclear. The CDR3 spans 13 residues. From germline, CDR1 is SGHNT and CDR2 YENEEA. Trimming shortened V by 2 bases and J by 5 bases, and 9 bases separated the two germline ends.

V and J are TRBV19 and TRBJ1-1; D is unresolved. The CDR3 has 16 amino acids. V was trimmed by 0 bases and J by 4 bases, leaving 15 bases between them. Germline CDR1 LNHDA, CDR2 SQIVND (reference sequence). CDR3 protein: CASSIDRGAGGTEAFF. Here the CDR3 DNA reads TGTGCCAGTAGTATAGATCGAGGCGCAGGAGGCACTGAAGCTTTCTTT.

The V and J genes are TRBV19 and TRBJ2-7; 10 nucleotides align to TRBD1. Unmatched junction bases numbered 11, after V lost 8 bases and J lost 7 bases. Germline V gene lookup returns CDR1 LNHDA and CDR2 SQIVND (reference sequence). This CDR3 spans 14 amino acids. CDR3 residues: CASGKPGQGREQYF. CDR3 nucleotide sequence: TGTGCCAGTGGAAAGCCGGGACAGGGGCGAGAGCAGTACTTC.

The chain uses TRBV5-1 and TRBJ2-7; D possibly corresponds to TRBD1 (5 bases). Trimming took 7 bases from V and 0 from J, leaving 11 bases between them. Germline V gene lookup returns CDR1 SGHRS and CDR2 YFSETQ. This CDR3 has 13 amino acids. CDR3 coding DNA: TGCGCCAGCTCTCAAGGGGCCTCCTACGAGCAGTACTTC. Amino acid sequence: CASSQGASYEQYF.

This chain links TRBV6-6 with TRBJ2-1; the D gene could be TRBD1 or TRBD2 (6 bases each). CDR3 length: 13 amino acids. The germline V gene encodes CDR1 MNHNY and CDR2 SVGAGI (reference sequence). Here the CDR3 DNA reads TGTGCAAGCCTAGGGGGGCATATCGATGAGCAGTTCTTC. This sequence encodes CASLGGHIDEQFF.

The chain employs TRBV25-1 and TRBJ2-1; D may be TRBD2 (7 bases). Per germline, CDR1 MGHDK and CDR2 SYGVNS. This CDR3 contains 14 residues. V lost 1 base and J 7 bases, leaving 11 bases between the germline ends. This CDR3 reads CASSEWRGLNEQFF. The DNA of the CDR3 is TGTGCCAGCAGTGAATGGCGGGGGCTGAATGAGCAGTTCTTC.

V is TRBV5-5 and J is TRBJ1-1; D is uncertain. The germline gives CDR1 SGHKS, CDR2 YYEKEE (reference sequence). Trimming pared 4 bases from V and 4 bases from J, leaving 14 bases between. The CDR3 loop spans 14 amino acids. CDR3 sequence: CASSPEVVGTEAFF. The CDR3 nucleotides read TGTGCCAGCAGCCCGGAAGTTGTCGGCACTGAAGCTTTCTTT.

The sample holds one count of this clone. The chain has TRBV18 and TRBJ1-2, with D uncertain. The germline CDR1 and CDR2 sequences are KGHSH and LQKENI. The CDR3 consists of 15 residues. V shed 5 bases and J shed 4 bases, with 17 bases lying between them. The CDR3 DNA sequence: TGTGCCAGCTCAGGTGAAACAGACCCTCCCTATGGCTACACCTTC. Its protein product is CASSGETDPPYGYTF.

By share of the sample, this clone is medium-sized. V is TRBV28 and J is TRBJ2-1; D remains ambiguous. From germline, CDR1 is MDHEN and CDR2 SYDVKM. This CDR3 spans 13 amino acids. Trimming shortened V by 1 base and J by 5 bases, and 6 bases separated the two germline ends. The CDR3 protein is CASSLSGHNEQFF. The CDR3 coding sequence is TGTGCCAGCAGTTTATCCGGACACAATGAGCAGTTCTTC.

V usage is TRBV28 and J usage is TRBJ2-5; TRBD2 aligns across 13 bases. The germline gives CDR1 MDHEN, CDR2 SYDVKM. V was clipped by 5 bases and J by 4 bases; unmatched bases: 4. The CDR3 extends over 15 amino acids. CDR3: CASSLGLAGVETQYF. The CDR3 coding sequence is TGTGCCAGCAGTCTAGGACTAGCGGGAGTAGAGACCCAGTACTTC. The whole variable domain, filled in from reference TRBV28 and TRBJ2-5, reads DVKVTQSSRYLVKRTGEKVFLECVQDMDHENMFWYRQDPGLGLRLIYFSYDVKMKEKGDIPEGYSVSREKKERFSLILESASTNQTSMYLCASSLGLAGVETQYFGPGTRLLVL.

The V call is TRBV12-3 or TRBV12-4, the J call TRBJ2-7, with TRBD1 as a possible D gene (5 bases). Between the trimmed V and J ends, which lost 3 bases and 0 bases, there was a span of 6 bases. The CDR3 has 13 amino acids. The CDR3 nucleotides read TGTGCCAGCAGTTTTACAGGCTCCTACGAGCAGTACTTC. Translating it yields CASSFTGSYEQYF.

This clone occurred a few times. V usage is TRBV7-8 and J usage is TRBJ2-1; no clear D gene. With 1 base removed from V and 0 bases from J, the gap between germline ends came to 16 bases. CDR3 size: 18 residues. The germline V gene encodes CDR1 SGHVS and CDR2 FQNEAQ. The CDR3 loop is CASSLVRGGFSSYNEQFF. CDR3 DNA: TGTGCCAGCAGCTTAGTCCGCGGTGGATTCAGCTCCTACAATGAGCAGTTCTTC.

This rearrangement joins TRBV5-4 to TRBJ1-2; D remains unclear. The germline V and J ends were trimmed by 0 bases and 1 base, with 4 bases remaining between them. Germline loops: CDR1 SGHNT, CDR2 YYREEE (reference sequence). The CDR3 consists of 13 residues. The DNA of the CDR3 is TGTGCCAGCAGCTTGGAGGATAACTATGGCTACACCTTC. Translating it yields CASSLEDNYGYTF. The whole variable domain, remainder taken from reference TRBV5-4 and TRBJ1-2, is ETGVTQSPTHLIKTRGQQVTLRCSSQSGHNTVSWYQQALGQGPQFIFQYYREEENGRGNFPPRFSGLQFPNYSSELNVNALELDDSALYLCASSLEDNYGYTFGSGTRLTVV.

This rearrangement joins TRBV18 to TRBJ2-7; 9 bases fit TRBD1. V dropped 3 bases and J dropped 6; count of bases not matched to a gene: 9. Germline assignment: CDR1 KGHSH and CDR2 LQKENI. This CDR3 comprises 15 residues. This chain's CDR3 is CASSPLGQGLGEQYF. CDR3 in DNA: TGTGCCAGCTCACCCCTAGGACAGGGGTTAGGCGAGCAGTACTTC.

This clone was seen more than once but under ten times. For the CDR3, the DNA is TGTGCCAGCAGCGGAGACAGGGGCATGAACACTGAAGCTTTCTTT. Translation: CASSGDRGMNTEAFF. The rearrangement links TRBV9 to TRBJ1-1, with 8 bases aligning to TRBD1. Germline loops: CDR1 SGDLS, CDR2 YYNGEE. The CDR3 totals 15 residues. The J segment lost 0 bases and the V segment lost 3 bases, leaving 4 bases of the junction unmatched.

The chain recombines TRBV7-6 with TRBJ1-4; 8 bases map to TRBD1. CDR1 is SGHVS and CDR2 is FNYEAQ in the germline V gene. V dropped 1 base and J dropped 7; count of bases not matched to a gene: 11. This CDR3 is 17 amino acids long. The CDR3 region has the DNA TGTGCCAGCAGCTTAGTCCCCCGGGACAGGTTTGGTGAAAAACTGTTTTTT. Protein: CASSLVPRDRFGEKLFF. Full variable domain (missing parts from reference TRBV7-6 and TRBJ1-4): GAGVSQSPRYKVTKRGQDVALRCDPISGHVSLYWYRQALGQGPEFLTYFNYEAQQDKSGLPNDRFSAERPEGSISTLTIQRTEQRDSAMYRCASSLVPRDRFGEKLFFGSGTQLSVL.

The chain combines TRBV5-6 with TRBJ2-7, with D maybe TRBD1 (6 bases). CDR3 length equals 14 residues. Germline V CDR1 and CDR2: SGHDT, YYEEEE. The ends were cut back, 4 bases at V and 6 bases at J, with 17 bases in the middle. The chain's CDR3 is CASSHTGNRREQYF. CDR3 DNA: TGTGCCAGCAGCCATACAGGGAATCGGCGCGAGCAGTACTTC.

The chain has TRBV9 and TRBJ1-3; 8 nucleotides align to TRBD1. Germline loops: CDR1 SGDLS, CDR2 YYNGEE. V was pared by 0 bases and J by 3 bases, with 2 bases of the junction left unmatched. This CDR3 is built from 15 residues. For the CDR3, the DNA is TGTGCCAGCAGCGTAGACAGGGGGAATGGAAACACCATATATTTT. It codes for CASSVDRGNGNTIYF.

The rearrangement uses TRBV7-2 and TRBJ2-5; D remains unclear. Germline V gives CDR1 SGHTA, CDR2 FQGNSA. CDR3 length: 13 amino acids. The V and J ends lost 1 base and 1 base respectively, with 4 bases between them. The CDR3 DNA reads TGTGCCAGCAGCTTAGGGCCCCAAGAGACCCAGTACTTC. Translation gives CASSLGPQETQYF.

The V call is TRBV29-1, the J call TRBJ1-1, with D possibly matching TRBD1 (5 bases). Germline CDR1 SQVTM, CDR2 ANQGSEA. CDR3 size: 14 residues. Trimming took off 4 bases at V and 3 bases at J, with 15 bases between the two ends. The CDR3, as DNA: TGCAGCGTTGTTGGGGCAGGGATCCACACTGAAGCTTTCTTT. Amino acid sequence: CSVVGAGIHTEAFF.

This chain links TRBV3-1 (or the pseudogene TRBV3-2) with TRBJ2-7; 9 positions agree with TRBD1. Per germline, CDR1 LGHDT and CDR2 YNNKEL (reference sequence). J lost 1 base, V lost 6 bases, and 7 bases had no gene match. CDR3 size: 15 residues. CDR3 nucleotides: TGTGCCAGCAGTCACCGGGACAGGGTATCCTACGAGCAGTACTTC. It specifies CASSHRDRVSYEQYF.

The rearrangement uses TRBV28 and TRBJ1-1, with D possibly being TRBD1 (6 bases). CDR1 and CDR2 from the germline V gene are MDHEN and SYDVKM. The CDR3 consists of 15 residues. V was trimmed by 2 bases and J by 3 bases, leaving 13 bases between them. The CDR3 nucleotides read TGTGCCAGCAGTTTAGCAGGGGAATATTACACTGAAGCTTTCTTT. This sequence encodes CASSLAGEYYTEAFF.